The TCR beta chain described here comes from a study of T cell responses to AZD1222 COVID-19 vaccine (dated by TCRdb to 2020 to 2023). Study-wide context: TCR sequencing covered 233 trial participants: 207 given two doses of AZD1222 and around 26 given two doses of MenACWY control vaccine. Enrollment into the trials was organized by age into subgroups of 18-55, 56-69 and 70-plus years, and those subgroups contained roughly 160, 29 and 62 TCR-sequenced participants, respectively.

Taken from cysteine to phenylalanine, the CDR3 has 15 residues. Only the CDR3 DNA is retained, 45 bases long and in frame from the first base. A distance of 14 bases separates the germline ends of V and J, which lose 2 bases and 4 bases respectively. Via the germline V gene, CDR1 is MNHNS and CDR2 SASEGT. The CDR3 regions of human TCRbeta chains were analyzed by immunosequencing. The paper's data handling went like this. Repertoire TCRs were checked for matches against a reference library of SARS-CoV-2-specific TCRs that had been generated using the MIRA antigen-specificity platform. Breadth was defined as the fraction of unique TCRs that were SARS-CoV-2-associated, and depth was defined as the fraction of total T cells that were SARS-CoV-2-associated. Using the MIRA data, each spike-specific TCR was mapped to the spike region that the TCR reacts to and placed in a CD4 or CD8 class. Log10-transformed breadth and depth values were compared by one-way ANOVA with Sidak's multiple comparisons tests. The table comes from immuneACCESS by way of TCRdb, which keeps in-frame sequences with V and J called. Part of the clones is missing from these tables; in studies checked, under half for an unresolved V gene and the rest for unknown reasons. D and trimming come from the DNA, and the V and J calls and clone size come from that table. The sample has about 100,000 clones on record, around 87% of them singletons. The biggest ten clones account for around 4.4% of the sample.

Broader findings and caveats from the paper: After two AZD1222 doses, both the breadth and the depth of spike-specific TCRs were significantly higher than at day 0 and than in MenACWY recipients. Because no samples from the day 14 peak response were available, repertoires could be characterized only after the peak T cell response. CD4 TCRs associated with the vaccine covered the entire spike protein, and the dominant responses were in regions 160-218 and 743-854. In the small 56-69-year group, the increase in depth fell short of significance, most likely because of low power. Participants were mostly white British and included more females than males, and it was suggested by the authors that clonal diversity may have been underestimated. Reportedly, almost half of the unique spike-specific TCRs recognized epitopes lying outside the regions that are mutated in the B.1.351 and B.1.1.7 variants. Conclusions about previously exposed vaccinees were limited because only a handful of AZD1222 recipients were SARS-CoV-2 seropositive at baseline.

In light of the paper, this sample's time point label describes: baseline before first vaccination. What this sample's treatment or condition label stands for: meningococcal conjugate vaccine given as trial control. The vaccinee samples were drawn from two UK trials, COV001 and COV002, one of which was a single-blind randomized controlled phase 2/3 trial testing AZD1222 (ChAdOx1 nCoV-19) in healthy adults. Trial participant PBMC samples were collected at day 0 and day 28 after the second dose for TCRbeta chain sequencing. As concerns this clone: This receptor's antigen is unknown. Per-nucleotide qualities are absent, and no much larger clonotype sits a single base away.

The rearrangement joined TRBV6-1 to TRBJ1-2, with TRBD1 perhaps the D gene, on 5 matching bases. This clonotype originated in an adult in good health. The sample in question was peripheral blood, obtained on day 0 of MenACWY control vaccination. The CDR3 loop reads CASSEQDWGFYGYTF. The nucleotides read TGTGCCAGCAGTGAACAGGACTGGGGGTTCTATGGCTACACCTTC.